Shown below are 16 T cell receptor beta chains from a single sample sequenced in a study of cytomegalovirus exposure and HLA in healthy donors. PCR involved 60 Vbeta and 13 Jbeta primers. The data were produced by immunoSEQ multiplex PCR, yet TCRdb's version contains in-frame clones alone and is incomplete. Of some 130,000 clones in the sample, approximately 80% were seen once. The material sequenced was PBMCs. These receptors were obtained from a male donor in good health and CMV-seronegative.

The V call is TRBV27, the J call TRBJ2-7; 9 nucleotides match TRBD1. The CDR3 extends over 12 amino acids. Germline assignment: CDR1 MNHEY and CDR2 SMNVEV (reference sequence). With 10 bases clipped from V and 2 bases from J, the junction kept 3 bases outside the gene matches. The CDR3 bases are TGTGCCACCCGGACAGGGGCCTACGAGCAGTACTTC. This encodes CATRTGAYEQYF.

V is TRBV5-4 and J is TRBJ1-2; 9 bases align to TRBD1. CDR3 length: 15 amino acids. The V segment lost 0 bases and the J segment 8 bases; nucleotides outside the gene matches: 8. Germline assignment: CDR1 SGHNT and CDR2 YYREEE (reference sequence). Here the CDR3 reads CASSLENRDRDGYTF. The CDR3 nucleotides read TGTGCCAGCAGCTTGGAAAACCGGGACAGGGACGGCTACACCTTC. Together with reference TRBV5-4 and TRBJ1-2, the CDR3 gives the full variable domain: ETGVTQSPTHLIKTRGQQVTLRCSSQSGHNTVSWYQQALGQGPQFIFQYYREEENGRGNFPPRFSGLQFPNYSSELNVNALELDDSALYLCASSLENRDRDGYTFGSGTRLTVV.

The rearrangement links TRBV19 to TRBJ2-1, with 10 positions matching TRBD2. Germline CDR1 and CDR2: LNHDA and SQIVND (reference sequence). This CDR3 is 17 amino acids long. V was clipped by 5 bases and J by 7 bases; unmatched bases: 14. The CDR3 coding sequence is TGTGCCAGTAGTTTACAGACGACTAGCGGGCCCGGGAATGAGCAGTTCTTC. Encoded protein: CASSLQTTSGPGNEQFF.

The rearrangement joins TRBV14 to TRBJ2-6, with D possibly being TRBD1 (6 bases). Germline V lookup: CDR1 SGHDN, CDR2 FVKESK. Trimming shortened V by 4 bases and J by 1 base, and 20 bases separated the two germline ends. The CDR3 runs 19 residues. CDR3 DNA sequence: TGTGCCAGCAGCCCCCACTCGAAGATAGGGGGTTCTGGGGCCAACGTCCTGACTTTC. Amino acid sequence: CASSPHSKIGGSGANVLTF.

The J gene is TRBJ1-6, the V gene TRBV4-3; the D gene is possibly TRBD1 (5 bases). Germline CDR1 and CDR2: LGHNA and YSLEER. V was cut by 0 bases and J by 9 bases, with 12 bases left in between. There are 15 residues in the CDR3. For the CDR3, the DNA is TGCGCCAGCAGCCAAGAACGGGGGGTGGGTTCACCCCTCCACTTT. Protein sequence: CASSQERGVGSPLHF.

This chain links TRBV5-6 with TRBJ1-1, with D possibly TRBD1 on 6 matching bases. Germline V gene lookup returns CDR1 SGHDT and CDR2 YYEEEE. V lost 1 base to trimming and J lost 1 base, with 14 bases between them. The CDR3 runs to 16 residues. DNA for the CDR3: TGTGCCAGCAGCTTGATTGACAGGATAAAGAACACTGAAGCTTTCTTT. As protein: CASSLIDRIKNTEAFF.

V usage is TRBV7-2 and J usage is TRBJ2-2; 8 positions match TRBD2. Germline assignment: CDR1 SGHTA and CDR2 FQGNSA. The CDR3 totals 15 residues. Trimming took 10 bases from V and 0 from J; bases not matched to a gene: 7. The CDR3 reads CANPSGPPNTGELFF. The DNA for the CDR3 is TGTGCCAACCCTAGCGGGCCTCCGAACACCGGGGAGCTGTTTTTT.

This clone was recorded only once. This chain joins TRBV29-1 and TRBJ1-1, with D possibly matching TRBD1 (6 bases). The germline V gene has CDR1 SQVTM and CDR2 ANQGSEA. This CDR3 has 13 residues. The ends were cut back, 5 bases at V and 8 bases at J, with 18 bases in the middle. CDR3 bases: TGCAGCGTTAAGGACAGCCGGGTGGTGGAAGCTTTCTTT. Translation gives CSVKDSRVVEAFF.

This chain uses TRBV28 with TRBJ1-2; a weak D match, TRBD1 (5 bases). V dropped 1 base and J dropped 2 bases, with 8 bases sitting between them. The CDR3 has 14 amino acids. Germline V lookup: CDR1 MDHEN, CDR2 SYDVKM. As DNA, the CDR3 is TGTGCCAGCAGTTTATCGGGGGTAAACTATGGCTACACCTTC. It specifies CASSLSGVNYGYTF.

The V and J genes are TRBV7-2 and TRBJ1-2, with 7 bases matching TRBD1. V shed 5 bases, J shed 6 bases, and the junction held 9 bases outside the gene matches. The CDR3 totals 14 residues. In germline, CDR1 is SGHTA, CDR2 FQGNSA. The CDR3 nucleotides are TGTGCCAGCAGCCGCCCGGACAGGTTTAATGGCTACACCTTC. This gives the protein CASSRPDRFNGYTF.

The V gene is TRBV29-1, the J gene TRBJ2-5; weak D call: TRBD1 (6 bases). Germline V CDR1 and CDR2: SQVTM, ANQGSEA. The CDR3 consists of 12 residues. Trimming took 4 bases from V and 5 from J, leaving 11 bases between them. In DNA, the CDR3 is TGCAGCGTTGCCAGGGGTCCCGAGACCCAGTACTTC. Its protein product is CSVARGPETQYF. Full variable domain (remainder filled in from reference TRBV29-1 and TRBJ2-5): SAVISQKPSRDICQRGTSLTIQCQVDSQVTMMFWYRQQPGQSLTLIATANQGSEATYESGFVIDKFPISRPNLTFSTLTVSNMSPEDSSIYLCSVARGPETQYFGPGTRLLVL.

This clone came up a few times. Sequence at one end of the junction differs from germline and may be a read error. This chain connects TRBV7-9 to TRBJ1-2, with a weak D call TRBD1 (6 bases). This CDR3 is 16 amino acids long. Germline loops: CDR1 SEHNR, CDR2 FQNEAQ (reference sequence). CDR3: CSSSSPGQDQGGGYTF. The CDR3 DNA follows: TGTTCCAGCAGCTCCCCTGGGCAGGATCAAGGGGGAGGCTACACCTTC.

The rearrangement links TRBV5-1 to TRBJ1-2, with 7 bases lining up with TRBD1. The CDR3 is 15 amino acids. Germline V gene sequence: CDR1 SGHRS, CDR2 YFSETQ. V lost 3 bases to trimming and J lost 4 bases; unmatched junction nucleotides: 9. DNA of the CDR3: TGCGCCAGCAGCTCGGGACAGACTGAGGGCTATGGCTACACCTTC. Translating gives CASSSGQTEGYGYTF.

The chain recombines TRBV11-2 with TRBJ2-7; maybe TRBD2 (5 bases). There are 11 residues in the CDR3. Germline-derived CDR1 and CDR2 are SGHAT and FQNNGV. V lost 5 bases and J 9 bases, leaving 11 bases between the germline ends. The chain's CDR3 is CASSAGRGQYF. CDR3 DNA sequence: TGTGCCAGCAGCGCGGGCCGGGGGCAGTACTTC.

This clone was observed a handful of times. This sequence joins TRBV5-6 and TRBJ1-5; 8 bases are shared with TRBD1. Trimming removed 2 bases from V and 3 bases from J; junction bases left unmatched: 4. This CDR3 region has 15 residues. Germline CDR1 and CDR2: SGHDT and YYEEEE. CDR3 nucleotides: TGTGCCAGCAGCTTAAGGACAGGGAACAATCAGCCCCAGCATTTT. This sequence encodes CASSLRTGNNQPQHF.

This clone was detected once. The DNA of the CDR3 is TGCGCCAGCAGTCTCGGGGATCGCACAGATACGCAGTATTTT. Its protein product is CASSLGDRTDTQYF. The genes are TRBV5-1 and TRBJ2-3; possibly TRBD2 for D (5 bases). Trimming shortened V by 5 bases and J by 1 base, and 11 bases separated the two germline ends. The CDR3 has 14 residues. The V gene's germline CDR1 is SGHRS and CDR2 YFSETQ.